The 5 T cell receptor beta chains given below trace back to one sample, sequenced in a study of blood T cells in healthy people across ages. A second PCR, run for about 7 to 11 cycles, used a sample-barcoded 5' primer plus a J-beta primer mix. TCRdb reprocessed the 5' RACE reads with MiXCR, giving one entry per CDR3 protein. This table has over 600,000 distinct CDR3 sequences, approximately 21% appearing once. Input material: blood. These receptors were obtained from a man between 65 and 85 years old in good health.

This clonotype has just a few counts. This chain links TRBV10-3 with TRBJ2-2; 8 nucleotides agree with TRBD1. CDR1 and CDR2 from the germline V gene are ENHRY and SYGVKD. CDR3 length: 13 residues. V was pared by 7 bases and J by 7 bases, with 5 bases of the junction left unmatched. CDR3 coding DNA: TGTGCCATCAACCGACAGGGGAACGGGGAGCTGTTTTTT. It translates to CAINRQGNGELFF.

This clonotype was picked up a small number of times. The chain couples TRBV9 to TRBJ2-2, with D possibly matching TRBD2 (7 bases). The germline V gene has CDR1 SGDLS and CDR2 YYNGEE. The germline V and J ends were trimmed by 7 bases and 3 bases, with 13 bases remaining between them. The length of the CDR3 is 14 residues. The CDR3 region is CASGAGAYTGELFF. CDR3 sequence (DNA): TGTGCCAGCGGGGCGGGGGCATACACCGGGGAGCTGTTTTTT. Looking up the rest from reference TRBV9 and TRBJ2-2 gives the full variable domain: DSGVTQTPKHLITATGQRVTLRCSPRSGDLSVYWYQQSLDQGLQFLIQYYNGEERAKGNILERFSAQQFPDLHSELNLSSLELGDSALYFCASGAGAYTGELFFGEGSRLTVL.

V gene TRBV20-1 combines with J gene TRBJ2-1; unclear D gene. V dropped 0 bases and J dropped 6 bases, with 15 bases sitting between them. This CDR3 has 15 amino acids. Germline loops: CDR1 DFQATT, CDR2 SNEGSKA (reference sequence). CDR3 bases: TGCAGTGCTAGAGATCTTCGGGTGGTCCTCAATGAGCAGTTCTTC. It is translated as CSARDLRVVLNEQFF.

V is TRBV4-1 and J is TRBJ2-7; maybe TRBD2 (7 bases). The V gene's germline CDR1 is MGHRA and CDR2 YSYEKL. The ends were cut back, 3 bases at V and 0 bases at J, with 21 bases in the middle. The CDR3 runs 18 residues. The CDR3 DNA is TGCGCCAGCAGCCAGGAACCCACAACTAGGGGGGGCTCCTACGAGCAGTACTTC. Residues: CASSQEPTTRGGSYEQYF.

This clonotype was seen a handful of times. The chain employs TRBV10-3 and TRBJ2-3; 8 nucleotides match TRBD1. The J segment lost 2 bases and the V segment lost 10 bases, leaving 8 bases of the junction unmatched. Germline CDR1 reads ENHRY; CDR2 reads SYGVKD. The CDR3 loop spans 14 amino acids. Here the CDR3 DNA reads TGTGCCAGTGCCCGGGACAGGAACACAGATACGCAGTATTTT. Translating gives CASARDRNTDTQYF.